A single sample gave rise to the 17 T cell receptor beta chains below, sequenced in a study of T cells after posttransplantation cyclophosphamide. TCRdb's table, derived via immunoSEQ multiplex PCR, lists solely in-frame clones and lacks some. This repertoire lists 24,000 or so clones without singletons; approximately 4.8% sits in the top ten. Sequencing input: PBMCs. These receptors originate from a woman between 45 and 60 years old in good health, CMV-negative, and a related stem cell transplant donor.

Ten or more counts support this clone. The chain has TRBV19 and TRBJ2-1; 10 bases are shared with TRBD2. The V gene end was trimmed by 10 bases and the J gene end by 5 bases; junction bases not matched to a gene: 5. This CDR3 has 13 amino acids. CDR1 and CDR2 from the germline V gene are LNHDA and SQIVND (reference sequence). The CDR3 sequence is CATGLAVDNEQFF. In nucleotides, the CDR3 is TGTGCCACCGGACTAGCGGTTGACAATGAGCAGTTCTTC.

This clone was seen ten or more times. The genes are TRBV5-4 and TRBJ1-1; TRBD1 might be the D (5 bases). The CDR3 has 16 amino acids. V gave up 4 bases and J gave up 0 bases, with 16 bases separating them. Germline-derived CDR1 and CDR2 are SGHNT and YYREEE (reference sequence). The CDR3 loop reads CASSTIGTLMNTEAFF. In DNA, the CDR3 is TGTGCCAGCAGCACGATCGGGACTTTAATGAACACTGAAGCTTTCTTT.

Many counts were recorded for this clone. The V gene is TRBV28, the J gene TRBJ2-7; a possible D gene is TRBD1 (6 bases). Trimming cost V 5 bases and J 2 bases, with 13 bases left between them. The CDR3 length is 14 residues. CDR1 and CDR2 from the germline V gene are MDHEN and SYDVKM. In nucleotides, the CDR3 is TGTGCCAGCAGTCCGCCAACAGGGACCTACGAGCAGTACTTC. Translating it yields CASSPPTGTYEQYF.

The CDR3 sequence: CPTGELFF. In nucleotides, the CDR3 is TGTCCTACCGGGGAGCTGTTTTTT. This chain connects TRBV30 to TRBJ2-2, with D unclear. This CDR3 comprises 8 residues. Germline assignment: CDR1 GTSNPN and CDR2 SVGIG (reference sequence).

This clone was seen repeatedly, ten times or more. The chain is built from TRBV5-1 and TRBJ2-1; 8 bases align to TRBD2. Germline lookup yields CDR1 SGHRS and CDR2 YFSETQ. CDR3 length: 15 amino acids. J gave up 6 bases and V 4 bases, and 9 bases lay outside the gene matches. Here the CDR3 reads CASSPTSGTTNEQFF. In nucleotides, the CDR3 is TGCGCCAGCAGCCCAACTAGCGGTACCACCAATGAGCAGTTCTTC.

This clone was seen at least ten times. The V gene is TRBV29-1, the J gene TRBJ1-2; 7 nucleotides match TRBD1. There are 16 residues in the CDR3. V gave up 7 bases and J gave up 3 bases; unmatched junction bases: 17. Germline values: CDR1 SQVTM, CDR2 ANQGSEA. CDR3 coding DNA: TGCAGCGCTGGCCGAGACAGGGTAATGGGAGACTATGGCTACACCTTC. It codes for CSAGRDRVMGDYGYTF.

There are many counts of this clone. V and J are TRBV30 and TRBJ2-2, with no clear D. Germline V lookup: CDR1 GTSNPN, CDR2 SVGIG (reference sequence). Between the trimmed V and J ends, which lost 2 bases and 7 bases, there was a span of 11 bases. CDR3 length equals 13 residues. Here the CDR3 DNA reads TGTGCCTGGAGTATGCTCAGTGGCGGGGAGCTGTTTTTT. Translating gives CAWSMLSGGELFF.

At least ten counts were recorded for this clone. This chain links TRBV6-1 with TRBJ2-6; D is perhaps TRBD1 (6 bases). In germline, CDR1 is MNHNS, CDR2 SASEGT. The germline V and J ends were trimmed by 3 bases and 2 bases, with 14 bases remaining between them. The CDR3 is 17 amino acids. This CDR3 is CASSDRGRIPGANVLTF. For the CDR3, the DNA is TGTGCCAGCAGTGACAGGGGACGGATTCCTGGGGCCAACGTCCTGACTTTC.

This clone was observed at least ten times. V and J are TRBV5-4 and TRBJ2-6; tentative D call: TRBD2 (5 bases). CDR1 and CDR2 (germline): SGHNT, YYREEE (reference sequence). The CDR3 sequence is 17 residues long. The V and J ends lost 5 bases and 0 bases respectively, with 15 bases between them. The CDR3 loop is CASSSRASSSGANVLTF. CDR3 in DNA: TGTGCCAGCAGTTCGCGGGCGTCAAGCTCTGGGGCCAACGTCCTGACTTTC.

The sample holds many counts of this clone. This chain joins TRBV6-1 and TRBJ2-5; 10 bases line up with TRBD2. J gave up 1 base and V 6 bases, and 5 bases lay outside the gene matches. From germline, CDR1 is MNHNS and CDR2 SASEGT. The CDR3 loop spans 15 amino acids. Written as DNA, the CDR3 is TGTGCCAGCAGCTTTAGCGGGGGGTCCCAAGAGACCCAGTACTTC. It yields the protein CASSFSGGSQETQYF.

This clone came up many times. The chain recombines TRBV19 with TRBJ1-1; tentative D call: TRBD1 (5 bases). This CDR3 has 13 residues. V lost 7 bases and J 5 bases, leaving 14 bases between the germline ends. The V gene's germline CDR1 is LNHDA and CDR2 SQIVND (reference sequence). In DNA form, the CDR3 reads TGTGCCAGTACTCCCGGGCGGGGGACTGAAGCTTTCTTT. Protein: CASTPGRGTEAFF.

This clone was counted ten times or more. V is TRBV7-7 and J is TRBJ2-2, with D possibly TRBD1 on 5 matching bases. The ends were cut back, 0 bases at V and 6 bases at J, with 8 bases in the middle. Germline values: CDR1 SSHAT, CDR2 FNYEAQ (reference sequence). This CDR3 region has 14 residues. This CDR3 reads CASSLAGAAGELFF. The CDR3 DNA reads TGTGCCAGCAGCTTAGCTGGGGCGGCCGGGGAGCTGTTTTTT.

This clone has ten or more counts. The chain joins TRBV6-4 to TRBJ2-2; no reliable D call. This CDR3 comprises 13 residues. Per germline, CDR1 MRHNA and CDR2 SNTAGT. V lost 5 bases to trimming and J lost 0 bases, with 4 bases between them. For the CDR3, the DNA is TGTGCCAGCAGTCAATCGAACACCGGGGAGCTGTTTTTT. This translates into CASSQSNTGELFF.

This clone was detected ten times or more. This chain joins TRBV6-1 and TRBJ1-2, with a tentative D call TRBD1 (6 bases). The germline gives CDR1 MNHNS, CDR2 SASEGT. There are 13 residues in the CDR3. The V and J ends lost 3 bases and 4 bases respectively, with 9 bases between them. CDR3 in DNA: TGTGCCAGCAGTGAGGCAGGGGTCTATGGCTACACCTTC. Translation gives CASSEAGVYGYTF.

This clone was picked up many times. V and J are TRBV11-3 and TRBJ2-2; D remains ambiguous. Trimming cost V 4 bases and J 5 bases, with 14 bases left between them. CDR1 SGHNT and CDR2 YENEEA come from the germline V gene. CDR3 length equals 15 residues. The CDR3 is CASSSSLVITGELFF. The CDR3 DNA sequence: TGTGCCAGCAGCTCCTCTCTCGTTATTACCGGGGAGCTGTTTTTT.

This clone showed up many times. This sequence joins TRBV5-1 and TRBJ1-1, with 7 bases identical to TRBD1. Germline assignment: CDR1 SGHRS and CDR2 YFSETQ. The CDR3 has 14 amino acids. The V and J ends lost 3 bases and 0 bases, in that order; junction bases with no gene match: 2. For the CDR3, the DNA is TGCGCCAGCAGCTGGGGACAGTTGAACACTGAAGCTTTCTTT. Its protein is CASSWGQLNTEAFF.

This clone was detected ten times or more. V usage is TRBV7-3 and J usage is TRBJ2-5, with 9 positions matching TRBD2. Trimming at V came to 3 bases and at J to 5 bases, leaving 7 bases not matched to a gene. CDR1 and CDR2 from the germline V gene are SGHTA and FQGTGA. This CDR3 region has 15 residues. The chain's CDR3 is CASSFSGSVKETQYF. In DNA form, the CDR3 reads TGTGCCAGCAGCTTTAGCGGGAGTGTTAAGGAGACCCAGTACTTC.